This TCR beta chain was sequenced in a study of blood T cells in healthy people across ages. The sample holds many counts of this clonotype. Germline V CDR1 and CDR2: SGHRS, YFSETQ. V lost 0 bases and J lost 0, with 10 bases in between. The CDR3 runs to 15 residues. Primed by a sample-barcoded 5' primer and a J-beta primer mix, a second PCR proceeded for about 7 to 11 cycles. TCRdb used MiXCR to reprocess the 5' RACE reads, holding one entry per CDR3 protein. The table includes just under 900,000 distinct CDR3 sequences, 29% detected once. The specimen sequenced was blood. The clonotype comes from a woman of 80 years or more in good health. V is TRBV5-1 and J is TRBJ2-7; D gene uncertain. DNA for the CDR3: TGCGCCAGCAGCTTGGGTCCGGTGAGCTCCTACGAGCAGTACTTC. Translation: CASSLGPVSSYEQYF.